Below, 25 T cell receptor beta chains from the same sample are listed, as sequenced in a study of cytotoxic CD8 clonotypes in ibrutinib-treated CLL. Assay used: immunoSEQ multiplex PCR; TCRdb lists only in-frame clones, some missing. This sample has 130,000 or so clones, with 79% found just once. The source material was PBMCs, sampled after 12 months of ibrutinib treatment. Every receptor here comes from a human donor with chronic lymphocytic leukemia.

This clone came up a few times. The chain joins TRBV9 to TRBJ2-1; TRBD2 might be the D (6 bases). The CDR3 contains 16 residues. V lost 4 bases, J lost 0 bases, and 14 bases lay in between. Germline CDR1 SGDLS, CDR2 YYNGEE. CDR3 sequence: CASSYPRDSSYNEQFF. The CDR3 DNA is TGTGCCAGCAGCTACCCCCGGGACTCCTCCTACAATGAGCAGTTCTTC.

The V call is TRBV4-3, the J call TRBJ1-2; 9 nucleotides align to TRBD1. This CDR3 has 15 amino acids. The germline V gene encodes CDR1 LGHNA and CDR2 YSLEER. Trimming took 0 bases from V and 5 from J; bases not matched to a gene: 4. The CDR3, as DNA: TGCGCCAGCAGCCAAGAGAACAGGGGGCTATATGGCTACACCTTC. Protein: CASSQENRGLYGYTF.

V gene TRBV2 combines with J gene TRBJ2-7; D tentatively reads TRBD1 or TRBD2 (6 bases each). V lost 7 bases to trimming and J lost 6 bases, with 13 bases between them. This CDR3 is 12 amino acids long. CDR1 SNHLY and CDR2 FYNNEI come from the germline V gene. This chain's CDR3 is CASTEGGLEQYF. The CDR3 DNA follows: TGTGCCAGCACCGAAGGGGGGCTCGAGCAGTACTTC.

The rearrangement uses TRBV4-3 and TRBJ2-2; TRBD1 might be the D (6 bases). Trimming removed 0 bases from V and 2 bases from J, with 10 bases in between. Germline-derived CDR1 and CDR2 are LGHNA and YSLEER. The CDR3 extends over 16 amino acids. The CDR3 spells CASSQDTDSNTGELFF. The CDR3 region has the DNA TGCGCCAGCAGCCAAGATACGGACAGCAACACCGGGGAGCTGTTTTTT.

The chain links TRBV4-3 to TRBJ2-3; unclear D gene. Germline V gives CDR1 LGHNA, CDR2 YSLEER. CDR3 length: 18 amino acids. The V end lost 2 bases, the J end lost 0 bases, and 18 bases lay between the germline ends. The CDR3 DNA is TGCGCCAGCAGCCAATATCTTCAACAAGGCCCTAGCACAGATACGCAGTATTTT. As protein: CASSQYLQQGPSTDTQYF.

V usage is TRBV7-2 and J usage is TRBJ1-2, with D perhaps matching TRBD1 (5 bases). CDR3 length: 13 amino acids. From germline, CDR1 is SGHTA and CDR2 FQGNSA. Trimming took 1 base from V and 8 from J, leaving 11 bases between them. This CDR3 is CASSLVTDLGYTF. CDR3 bases: TGTGCCAGCAGCTTAGTGACAGACTTGGGCTACACCTTC.

The rearrangement uses TRBV4-3 and TRBJ1-5; perhaps TRBD1 as D (5 bases). The CDR3 has 16 residues. The germline gives CDR1 LGHNA, CDR2 YSLEER. V was shortened by 1 base and J by 5 bases, with 15 bases between the two germline ends. The DNA of the CDR3 is TGCGCCAGCAGCCAAGGGGGGTTCGCAGACGATCAGCCCCAGCATTTT. Amino acid sequence: CASSQGGFADDQPQHF.

This chain uses TRBV7-9 with TRBJ2-1; D perhaps matches TRBD2 (5 bases). The V end was cut by 7 bases, the J end by 0 bases, with 13 bases between. The V gene's germline CDR1 is SEHNR and CDR2 FQNEAQ (reference sequence). This CDR3 has 15 amino acids. CDR3 amino acids: CASIAGRASYNEQFF. The CDR3 DNA reads as TGTGCCAGCATCGCGGGTAGAGCCTCCTACAATGAGCAGTTCTTC.

V is TRBV11-2 and J is TRBJ1-1, with D possibly matching TRBD1 (6 bases). The CDR3 consists of 12 residues. V was shortened by 1 base and J by 11 bases, with 11 bases between the two germline ends. The germline V gene encodes CDR1 SGHAT and CDR2 FQNNGV. CDR3 loop: CASSLGGAGAFF. CDR3 DNA: TGTGCCAGCAGCTTAGGGGGGGCAGGCGCTTTCTTT.

V and J are TRBV30 and TRBJ2-1; D gene unclear. The CDR3 sequence is 13 residues long. Trimming stripped 0 bases from V and 8 bases from J, with 11 bases between. Germline V gene sequence: CDR1 GTSNPN, CDR2 SVGIG (reference sequence). The CDR3 sequence is CAWSVRPEYEQFF. The DNA of the CDR3 is TGTGCCTGGAGTGTCCGTCCGGAGTATGAGCAGTTCTTC.

This clone was found a few times. The CDR3 nucleotides are TGTGCCATCGAACAAGCTAGCGGGTACTACGAGCAGTACTTC. Protein: CAIEQASGYYEQYF. The chain has TRBV7-9 and TRBJ2-7; 8 bases align to TRBD2. The CDR3 sequence is 14 residues long. The J segment lost 3 bases and the V segment lost 10 bases, leaving 11 bases of the junction unmatched. Germline V lookup: CDR1 SEHNR, CDR2 FQNEAQ (reference sequence).

This sequence joins TRBV5-6 and TRBJ2-3; TRBD2 matches 9 bases. The CDR3 has 16 amino acids. The trim removed 2 bases at V and 0 bases at J, leaving 4 bases unmatched. Per germline, CDR1 SGHDT and CDR2 YYEEEE. This CDR3 reads CASSFRLAESTDTQYF. In nucleotides, the CDR3 is TGTGCCAGCAGCTTCCGACTAGCGGAAAGCACAGATACGCAGTATTTT.

This clone was seen a handful of times. The DNA for the CDR3 is TGTGCCTGGACGAAAGGGACAGGCCGTTGGAACGAGCAGTACTTC. Translating it yields CAWTKGTGRWNEQYF. This chain joins TRBV30 and TRBJ2-7, with 8 bases that match TRBD1. V was clipped by 4 bases and J by 5 bases; unmatched bases: 13. The germline CDR1 and CDR2 sequences are GTSNPN and SVGIG (reference sequence). The CDR3 loop spans 15 amino acids.

This rearrangement joins TRBV6-1 to TRBJ1-2, with D perhaps TRBD1 (5 bases). V gave up 3 bases and J gave up 5 bases, with 10 bases separating them. Per germline, CDR1 MNHNS and CDR2 SASEGT. The CDR3 runs to 13 residues. DNA of the CDR3: TGTGCCAGCAGTGATTCCGGGGGGTATGGCTACACCTTC. Translation: CASSDSGGYGYTF.

This chain connects TRBV2 to TRBJ1-3; 7 bases are shared with TRBD1. The CDR3 length is 15 residues. The junction had 10 bases not matched to a gene; V was cut back by 7 bases and J by 4 bases. Germline CDR1 reads SNHLY; CDR2 reads FYNNEI. CDR3 sequence reads: CASIARQGVGNTIYF. CDR3 coding DNA: TGTGCCAGCATTGCACGGCAGGGGGTCGGAAACACCATATATTTT.

The chain employs TRBV2 and TRBJ1-5; no clear D. This CDR3 comprises 14 residues. V was shortened by 3 bases and J by 2 bases, with 8 bases between the two germline ends. Germline CDR1 reads SNHLY; CDR2 reads FYNNEI. CDR3 loop: CASSDRSRNQPQHF. The CDR3 DNA follows: TGTGCCAGCAGTGACAGGTCCCGCAATCAGCCCCAGCATTTT. The complete variable domain, with remaining parts taken from reference TRBV2 and TRBJ1-5, reads EPEVTQTPSHQVTQMGQEVILRCVPISNHLYFYWYRQILGQKVEFLVSFYNNEISEKSEIFDDQFSVERPDGSNFTLKIRSTKLEDSAMYFCASSDRSRNQPQHFGDGTRLSIL.

The chain is built from TRBV7-2 and TRBJ1-1; D call uncertain. There are 13 residues in the CDR3. CDR1 and CDR2 (germline): SGHTA, FQGNSA. V gave up 6 bases and J gave up 8 bases, with 16 bases separating them. CDR3 sequence: CASRSIKMGEAFF. CDR3 coding DNA: TGTGCCAGCAGATCAATAAAGATGGGGGAAGCTTTCTTT.

The chain uses TRBV29-1 and TRBJ1-1; the D is unclear. V lost 3 bases, J lost 5 bases, and 13 bases lay in between. The germline V gene encodes CDR1 SQVTM and CDR2 ANQGSEA. This CDR3 is built from 13 residues. CDR3 sequence: CSVDISGWTEAFF. CDR3 nucleotide sequence: TGCAGCGTTGATATTTCGGGGTGGACTGAAGCTTTCTTT.

The rearrangement uses TRBV10-3 and TRBJ2-3; D remains ambiguous. The germline V gene has CDR1 ENHRY and CDR2 SYGVKD. This CDR3 region has 13 residues. Deletions cut 6 bases from V and 0 bases from J, with 7 bases between. The CDR3 DNA reads TGTGCCATCAGGGGAAATAGCACAGATACGCAGTATTTT. It encodes CAIRGNSTDTQYF.

V usage is TRBV19 and J usage is TRBJ2-1; TRBD2 matches at 11 bases. Germline CDR1 LNHDA, CDR2 SQIVND (reference sequence). The CDR3 has 16 amino acids. The junction had 9 bases not matched to a gene; V was cut back by 7 bases and J by 4 bases. In DNA form, the CDR3 reads TGTGCCAGTACCGTTAGCGGGAGGGCCGGGTACAATGAGCAGTTCTTC. Translation gives CASTVSGRAGYNEQFF.

This chain uses TRBV6-1 with TRBJ2-5; 8 nucleotides line up with TRBD1. The CDR3 sequence is 13 residues long. V dropped 6 bases and J dropped 4; count of bases not matched to a gene: 4. From germline, CDR1 is MNHNS and CDR2 SASEGT. The CDR3, as DNA: TGTGCCAGCAGCGCCACAGGGGGAGAGACCCAGTACTTC. This sequence encodes CASSATGGETQYF.

The rearrangement joins TRBV27 to TRBJ2-7; 10 nucleotides agree with TRBD1. The CDR3 runs 16 residues. Germline-derived CDR1 and CDR2 are MNHEY and SMNVEV (reference sequence). After removal of 5 bases from V and 3 bases from J, the junction contained 10 bases not matched to a gene. The CDR3 protein is CASSLTGTGAIYEQYF. CDR3 sequence (DNA): TGTGCCAGCAGTCTTACCGGGACAGGGGCTATCTACGAGCAGTACTTC.

In DNA form, the CDR3 reads TGTGCCAGCAGTTTTCGGGGCTCGGGCACTGAAGCTTTCTTT. Translation gives CASSFRGSGTEAFF. The chain links TRBV6-5 to TRBJ1-1; tentatively, D is TRBD1 (5 bases). V was cut by 4 bases and J by 4 bases, with 13 bases left in between. The CDR3 sequence is 14 residues long. Germline CDR1 reads MNHEY; CDR2 reads SVGAGI.

The chain is built from TRBV6-5 and TRBJ2-1; D unclear. Germline CDR1 MNHEY, CDR2 SVGAGI. The CDR3 spans 14 residues. V lost 4 bases and J 5 bases, leaving 12 bases between the germline ends. The CDR3 DNA sequence: TGTGCCAGCAGTTCCCACCCGAGTGACAATGAGCAGTTCTTC. This encodes CASSSHPSDNEQFF.

The chain links TRBV18 to TRBJ2-1; 10 nucleotides agree with TRBD2. Germline CDR1 reads KGHSH; CDR2 reads LQKENI. The V segment lost 2 bases and the J segment 8 bases; nucleotides outside the gene matches: 9. The CDR3 spans 16 residues. The CDR3 is CASSPTRLAGRDEQFF. CDR3 nucleotide sequence: TGTGCCAGCTCACCAACGCGACTAGCGGGTAGGGATGAGCAGTTCTTC.